These 7 T cell receptor beta chains were all obtained from the same sample, sequenced in a study of blood T cell repertoires in COVID-19. Sequencing used immunoSEQ multiplex PCR; TCRdb keeps in-frame clones, though not all of them. Of 67,000 or so clones listed, 81% were seen once; the top ten hold roughly 0.83%. The specimen was peripheral blood. The origin of the receptors is a woman in her 70s with acute or convalescent COVID-19.

The rearrangement links TRBV5-6 to TRBJ2-7; TRBD1 matches 10 bases. CDR3 length: 15 amino acids. Trimming took 1 base from V and 3 from J; bases not matched to a gene: 4. CDR1 is SGHDT, CDR2 YYEEEE, per germline. This chain's CDR3 is CASSLPGTGVYEQYF. The CDR3 DNA reads as TGTGCCAGCAGCTTGCCCGGGACAGGGGTCTACGAGCAGTACTTC.

This clone was observed a single time. V usage is TRBV9 and J usage is TRBJ1-2; D is perhaps TRBD1 (6 bases). Germline CDR1 is SGDLS and CDR2 is YYNGEE. Trimming stripped 2 bases from V and 2 bases from J, with 13 bases between. The CDR3 is 15 residues long. CDR3 residues: CASSVSDRTNYGYTF. In DNA, the CDR3 is TGTGCCAGCAGCGTCTCGGACAGAACAAACTATGGCTACACCTTC.

This clone was observed a handful of times. The V call is TRBV3-1 (or the pseudogene TRBV3-2), the J call TRBJ1-2; 12 bases match TRBD1. Losses at the gene ends were 0 bases for V and 8 bases for J; bases not matched to a gene: 7. The CDR3 is made up of 16 amino acids. Germline V gives CDR1 LGHDT, CDR2 YNNKEL (reference sequence). CDR3: CASSQDSLGTGGGYTF. The CDR3 region has the DNA TGTGCCAGCAGCCAAGATTCGTTGGGGACAGGGGGCGGCTACACCTTC.

The V call is TRBV28, the J call TRBJ2-5; possible D gene TRBD1, 6 bases. Germline CDR1 reads MDHEN; CDR2 reads SYDVKM. Trimming shortened V by 5 bases and J by 3 bases, and 16 bases separated the two germline ends. The CDR3 is 15 amino acids. The CDR3 DNA sequence: TGTGCCAGCAGTACAACCTCGGGACACGAAGAGACCCAGTACTTC. Protein product: CASSTTSGHEETQYF.

This sequence joins TRBV25-1 and TRBJ1-1; D not certain. Germline values: CDR1 MGHDK, CDR2 SYGVNS. The CDR3 consists of 14 residues. V gave up 3 bases and J gave up 4 bases, with 12 bases separating them. The CDR3, as DNA: TGTGCCAGCAGTGACGCCGGGTCCATCACTGAAGCTTTCTTT. Its translation: CASSDAGSITEAFF. Using reference TRBV25-1 and TRBJ1-1 for the parts outside the CDR3, the full variable domain is EADIYQTPRYLVIGTGKKITLECSQTMGHDKMYWYQQDPGMELHLIHYSYGVNSTEKGDLSSESTVSRIRTEHFPLTLESARPSHTSQYLCASSDAGSITEAFFGQGTRLTVV.

This clone was seen only once. The chain recombines TRBV3-1 (or the pseudogene TRBV3-2) with TRBJ2-7; 8 bases line up with TRBD1. This CDR3 is built from 16 residues. Germline values: CDR1 LGHDT, CDR2 YNNKEL (reference sequence). Trimming at V came to 3 bases and at J to 0 bases, leaving 7 bases not matched to a gene. The CDR3 spells CASSQRVGTGSYEQYF. The CDR3 DNA is TGTGCCAGCAGCCAGCGGGTGGGGACAGGCTCCTACGAGCAGTACTTC.

V is TRBV27 and J is TRBJ2-2, with 12 bases lining up with TRBD2. Germline V CDR1 and CDR2: MNHEY, SMNVEV (reference sequence). This CDR3 is built from 15 residues. Trimming cost V 10 bases and J 6 bases; bases outside gene matches: 9. The chain's CDR3 is CATRRGLAGSGELFF. The CDR3 DNA reads TGTGCCACACGTCGCGGACTAGCGGGATCCGGGGAGCTGTTTTTT.